Sequencing of this T cell receptor (beta chain) was carried out in a study of cytomegalovirus exposure and HLA in healthy donors. The CDR3 sequence is 15 residues long. Germline CDR1 is LNHDA and CDR2 is SQIVND (reference sequence). Trimming left V 1 base short and J 0 bases short, with 7 bases between. The data were produced by immunoSEQ multiplex PCR, yet TCRdb's version contains in-frame clones alone and is incomplete. This table holds over 110,000 clones, around four fifths found once. This sequence joins TRBV19 and TRBJ1-5; D remains unclear. The specimen sequenced was PBMCs. The sequence came from a woman under 40 in good health and CMV-seronegative. The CDR3 spells CASSIVPYSNQPQHF. CDR3 nucleotides: TGTGCCAGTAGTATAGTCCCGTATAGCAATCAGCCCCAGCATTTT.